These T cell receptor beta chains were read from a single sample in a study of blood T cell repertoires in COVID-19. Clones were read by immunoSEQ multiplex PCR, and TCRdb kept only the in-frame ones, dropping some. The repertoire holds roughly 160,000 clones, with more than 85% as singletons. Sample: PBMCs or T cells enriched from blood (not recorded which). These receptors were taken from a woman in her 50s who had recovered from COVID-19. CDR3s include the opening cysteine and the closing phenylalanine or tryptophan. A D gene is named only where the DNA matches it firmly. Only part of the rows carry a size: once, few, many, or a class if the clone is expanded.

v_call	j_call	d_call	clone_size	cdr3_aa	cdr3_nt
TRBV30	TRBJ2-4	NA	NA	CAWSVGLGIQYF	TGTGCCTGGAGTGTCGGGTTGGGTATTCAGTACTTC
TRBV6-2/TRBV6-3	TRBJ2-5	NA	NA	CASSSHGVGGETQYF	TGTGCCAGCAGTTCTCACGGGGTAGGAGGAGAGACCCAGTACTTC
TRBV19	TRBJ2-6	NA	NA	CASSWRAGANVLTF	TGTGCCAGTAGTTGGAGGGCTGGGGCCAACGTCCTGACTTTC
TRBV30	TRBJ1-5	NA	NA	CAWSPGGNQPQHF	TGTGCCTGGAGTCCGGGTGGCAATCAGCCCCAGCATTTT
TRBV7-8	TRBJ2-1	NA	few	CASSLVYRDTSYNEQFF	TGTGCCAGCAGCTTAGTCTATCGGGACACCAGTTACAATGAGCAGTTCTTC
TRBV18	TRBJ1-1	NA	few	CASSITEMNTEAFF	TGTGCCAGCTCGATTACAGAGATGAACACTGAAGCTTTCTTT
TRBV29-1	TRBJ2-1	TRBD2	NA	CSVNSGSLSSYNEQFF	TGCAGCGTCAATAGCGGGAGCCTTTCCTCCTACAATGAGCAGTTCTTC
TRBV4-1	TRBJ1-5	NA	NA	CASSQEGRHSNQPQHF	TGCGCCAGCAGCCAAGAGGGCCGCCATAGCAATCAGCCCCAGCATTTT
TRBV2	TRBJ2-3	NA	NA	CASMRADTQYF	TGTGCCAGTATGAGGGCAGATACGCAGTATTTT
TRBV13	TRBJ2-3	NA	NA	CASSPRGLSTDTQYF	TGTGCCAGCAGCCCTAGAGGGCTTAGCACAGATACGCAGTATTTT
TRBV18	TRBJ2-5	NA	NA	CASSPRQGNQETQYF	TGTGCCAGCTCACCAAGGCAGGGCAACCAAGAGACCCAGTACTTC
TRBV5-1	TRBJ1-1	NA	few	CASSPDSRGNTEAFF	TGCGCCAGCAGCCCCGACAGCAGGGGGAACACTGAAGCTTTCTTT
TRBV19	TRBJ1-1	NA	NA	CASSTRVVSTEAFF	TGTGCCAGTAGTACCAGGGTAGTAAGCACTGAAGCTTTCTTT
TRBV18	TRBJ1-1	TRBD1	NA	CASSPPGQGIGMNTEAFF	TGTGCCAGCTCACCACCGGGACAGGGGATAGGGATGAACACTGAAGCTTTCTTT
TRBV4-3	TRBJ1-2	TRBD1	NA	CASSQTGAGGYTF	TGCGCCAGCAGCCAAACAGGGGCTGGTGGCTACACCTTC
TRBV3-1/TRBV3-2	TRBJ2-3	TRBD1	NA	CASSQDGTGHTDTQYF	TGTGCCAGCAGCCAAGATGGGACAGGCCACACAGATACGCAGTATTTT
TRBV27	TRBJ2-7	NA	NA	CASRQVGASSYEQYF	TGTGCCAGCAGGCAAGTAGGGGCGAGCTCCTACGAGCAGTACTTC
TRBV24-1	TRBJ2-7	NA	NA	CATSEGGPSYEQYF	TGTGCCACCAGTGAGGGTGGGCCCTCCTACGAGCAGTACTTC
TRBV19	TRBJ1-2	NA	once	CASSITRRDFYGYTF	TGTGCCAGTAGTATAACGAGGAGGGACTTCTATGGCTACACCTTC
TRBV27	TRBJ1-4	NA	once	CASRARQFLNEKLFF	TGTGCCAGCAGGGCAAGACAGTTCCTTAATGAAAAACTGTTTTTT
TRBV5-1	TRBJ2-3	NA	NA	CASSLEGGTRTDTQYF	TGCGCCAGCAGCTTGGAGGGGGGGACGAGAACAGATACGCAGTATTTT
TRBV7-8	TRBJ2-7	TRBD2	NA	CASSLVPLGLAGAARSYEQYF	TGTGCCAGCAGCTTAGTGCCCCTTGGACTAGCGGGAGCCGCTCGCTCTTACGAGCAGTACTTC
TRBV7-8	TRBJ1-5	NA	NA	CASSLRAGQLNQPQHF	TGTGCCAGCAGCTTGAGGGCCGGTCAGCTAAATCAGCCCCAGCATTTT
TRBV7-2	TRBJ1-1	NA	NA	CASSLVAGTEAFF	TGTGCCAGCAGCTTAGTAGCCGGCACTGAAGCTTTCTTT
TRBV6-5	TRBJ1-6	NA	few	CASSYMRGSPLHF	TGTGCCAGCAGTTACATGAGGGGGTCACCCCTCCACTTT
TRBV20-1	TRBJ2-3	TRBD1	NA	CSASGTGAPTDTQYF	TGCAGTGCTAGTGGTACAGGGGCCCCCACAGATACGCAGTATTTT
TRBV3-1/TRBV3-2	TRBJ1-6	NA	NA	CASSHGRVRGMGNSPLHF	TGTGCCAGCAGCCACGGGAGGGTCAGGGGCATGGGTAATTCACCCCTCCACTTT
TRBV27	TRBJ1-4	TRBD1	NA	CASSYRGLGEKLFF	TGTGCCAGCAGTTACAGGGGGCTTGGTGAAAAACTGTTTTTT
TRBV28	TRBJ2-3	TRBD2	NA	CASASGKVADTQYF	TGTGCCAGCGCAAGCGGGAAGGTCGCAGATACGCAGTATTTT
TRBV12-3/TRBV12-4	TRBJ2-1	NA	NA	CASSQTGRDEQFF	TGTGCCAGCAGTCAGACAGGTCGGGATGAGCAGTTCTTC
TRBV6-1	TRBJ1-3	TRBD1	NA	CASSERAAFADRVGNTIYF	TGTGCCAGCAGTGAACGGGCGGCCTTCGCGGACAGGGTGGGGAACACCATATATTTT
TRBV6-1	TRBJ2-2	NA	NA	CASSDRAYTGELFF	TGTGCCAGCAGTGACAGGGCGTACACCGGGGAGCTGTTTTTT
TRBV11-2	TRBJ2-7	TRBD2	NA	CASSRSGRQYEQYF	TGTGCCAGCAGCCGTAGCGGGAGGCAGTACGAGCAGTACTTC
TRBV27	TRBJ1-4	NA	NA	CASSFAGQEAEKLFF	TGTGCCAGCAGTTTTGCGGGGCAGGAGGCTGAAAAACTGTTTTTT
TRBV29-1	TRBJ1-1	NA	NA	CSVEDQLLRTEAFF	TGCAGCGTTGAAGATCAATTACTGAGGACTGAAGCTTTCTTT
TRBV28	TRBJ1-2	NA	NA	CASSLLASGTGYTF	TGTGCCAGCAGTTTACTAGCTAGCGGTACCGGCTACACCTTC
TRBV19	TRBJ1-1	TRBD1	NA	CASSISRRQGVSRNTEAFF	TGTGCCAGTAGTATTAGTAGGAGACAGGGGGTTTCTAGGAACACTGAAGCTTTCTTT
TRBV7-6	TRBJ1-2	NA	NA	CASSPSGEGGYGYTF	TGTGCCAGCAGCCCCTCGGGAGAGGGGGGGTATGGCTACACCTTC
TRBV7-9	TRBJ2-1	TRBD2	NA	CASSLGLAGVLEQFF	TGTGCCAGCAGCTTAGGGCTAGCGGGAGTTTTGGAGCAGTTCTTC
TRBV7-9	TRBJ2-1	TRBD2	NA	CASSPGTTGNEQFF	TGTGCCAGCAGCCCTGGGACTACCGGAAATGAGCAGTTCTTC
TRBV11-2	TRBJ2-7	NA	NA	CASSTRTEGSYEQYF	TGTGCCAGCAGCACAAGGACTGAGGGTTCCTACGAGCAGTACTTC
TRBV3-1/TRBV3-2	TRBJ1-2	NA	NA	CASSQGLGYTF	TGTGCCAGCAGCCAAGGGCTGGGCTACACCTTC
TRBV7-2	TRBJ2-7	TRBD2	few	CASSPAGTSGRHLSYEQYF	TGTGCCAGCAGCCCCGCAGGGACTAGCGGGAGGCATCTCTCCTACGAGCAGTACTTC
TRBV3-1/TRBV3-2	TRBJ2-6	TRBD1	NA	CASSQDRGRFSSGANVLTF	TGTGCCAGCAGCCAAGACAGGGGGCGATTTTCCTCTGGGGCCAACGTCCTGACTTTC
TRBV6-5	TRBJ1-1	NA	NA	CASSYRNRNTEAFF	TGTGCCAGCAGTTATCGTAACAGGAACACTGAAGCTTTCTTT
TRBV6-5	TRBJ2-7	NA	NA	CASSPTGSYEQYF	TGTGCCAGCAGTCCGACAGGCTCCTACGAGCAGTACTTC
TRBV2	TRBJ2-6	NA	NA	CASSPDSSGANVLTF	TGTGCCAGCAGCCCAGACAGCTCTGGGGCCAACGTCCTGACTTTC
TRBV6-5	TRBJ1-1	TRBD1	NA	CASTPGQGASEAFF	TGTGCCAGCACCCCGGGACAGGGGGCTTCTGAAGCTTTCTTT
TRBV27	TRBJ1-5	NA	NA	CASSLVGSGNQPQHF	TGTGCCAGCAGTTTAGTGGGGTCAGGGAATCAGCCCCAGCATTTT
TRBV3-1/TRBV3-2	TRBJ1-5	TRBD1	NA	CASSQDATQGQPQHF	TGTGCCAGCAGCCAAGATGCCACACAGGGGCAGCCCCAGCATTTT